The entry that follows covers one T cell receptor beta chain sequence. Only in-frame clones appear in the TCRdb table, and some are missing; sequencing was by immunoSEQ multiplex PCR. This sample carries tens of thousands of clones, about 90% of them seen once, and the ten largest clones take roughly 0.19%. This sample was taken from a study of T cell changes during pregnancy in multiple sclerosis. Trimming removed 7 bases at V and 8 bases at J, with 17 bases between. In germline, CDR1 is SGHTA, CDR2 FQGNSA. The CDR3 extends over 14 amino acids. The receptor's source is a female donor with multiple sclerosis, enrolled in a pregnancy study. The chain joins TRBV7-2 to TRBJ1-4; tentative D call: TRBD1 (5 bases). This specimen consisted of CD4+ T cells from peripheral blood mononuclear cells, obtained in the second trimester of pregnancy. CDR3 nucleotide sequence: TGTGCCAGCATGCCCCCCGGGGAGGGGGAAAAACTGTTTTTT. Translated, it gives CASMPPGEGEKLFF.